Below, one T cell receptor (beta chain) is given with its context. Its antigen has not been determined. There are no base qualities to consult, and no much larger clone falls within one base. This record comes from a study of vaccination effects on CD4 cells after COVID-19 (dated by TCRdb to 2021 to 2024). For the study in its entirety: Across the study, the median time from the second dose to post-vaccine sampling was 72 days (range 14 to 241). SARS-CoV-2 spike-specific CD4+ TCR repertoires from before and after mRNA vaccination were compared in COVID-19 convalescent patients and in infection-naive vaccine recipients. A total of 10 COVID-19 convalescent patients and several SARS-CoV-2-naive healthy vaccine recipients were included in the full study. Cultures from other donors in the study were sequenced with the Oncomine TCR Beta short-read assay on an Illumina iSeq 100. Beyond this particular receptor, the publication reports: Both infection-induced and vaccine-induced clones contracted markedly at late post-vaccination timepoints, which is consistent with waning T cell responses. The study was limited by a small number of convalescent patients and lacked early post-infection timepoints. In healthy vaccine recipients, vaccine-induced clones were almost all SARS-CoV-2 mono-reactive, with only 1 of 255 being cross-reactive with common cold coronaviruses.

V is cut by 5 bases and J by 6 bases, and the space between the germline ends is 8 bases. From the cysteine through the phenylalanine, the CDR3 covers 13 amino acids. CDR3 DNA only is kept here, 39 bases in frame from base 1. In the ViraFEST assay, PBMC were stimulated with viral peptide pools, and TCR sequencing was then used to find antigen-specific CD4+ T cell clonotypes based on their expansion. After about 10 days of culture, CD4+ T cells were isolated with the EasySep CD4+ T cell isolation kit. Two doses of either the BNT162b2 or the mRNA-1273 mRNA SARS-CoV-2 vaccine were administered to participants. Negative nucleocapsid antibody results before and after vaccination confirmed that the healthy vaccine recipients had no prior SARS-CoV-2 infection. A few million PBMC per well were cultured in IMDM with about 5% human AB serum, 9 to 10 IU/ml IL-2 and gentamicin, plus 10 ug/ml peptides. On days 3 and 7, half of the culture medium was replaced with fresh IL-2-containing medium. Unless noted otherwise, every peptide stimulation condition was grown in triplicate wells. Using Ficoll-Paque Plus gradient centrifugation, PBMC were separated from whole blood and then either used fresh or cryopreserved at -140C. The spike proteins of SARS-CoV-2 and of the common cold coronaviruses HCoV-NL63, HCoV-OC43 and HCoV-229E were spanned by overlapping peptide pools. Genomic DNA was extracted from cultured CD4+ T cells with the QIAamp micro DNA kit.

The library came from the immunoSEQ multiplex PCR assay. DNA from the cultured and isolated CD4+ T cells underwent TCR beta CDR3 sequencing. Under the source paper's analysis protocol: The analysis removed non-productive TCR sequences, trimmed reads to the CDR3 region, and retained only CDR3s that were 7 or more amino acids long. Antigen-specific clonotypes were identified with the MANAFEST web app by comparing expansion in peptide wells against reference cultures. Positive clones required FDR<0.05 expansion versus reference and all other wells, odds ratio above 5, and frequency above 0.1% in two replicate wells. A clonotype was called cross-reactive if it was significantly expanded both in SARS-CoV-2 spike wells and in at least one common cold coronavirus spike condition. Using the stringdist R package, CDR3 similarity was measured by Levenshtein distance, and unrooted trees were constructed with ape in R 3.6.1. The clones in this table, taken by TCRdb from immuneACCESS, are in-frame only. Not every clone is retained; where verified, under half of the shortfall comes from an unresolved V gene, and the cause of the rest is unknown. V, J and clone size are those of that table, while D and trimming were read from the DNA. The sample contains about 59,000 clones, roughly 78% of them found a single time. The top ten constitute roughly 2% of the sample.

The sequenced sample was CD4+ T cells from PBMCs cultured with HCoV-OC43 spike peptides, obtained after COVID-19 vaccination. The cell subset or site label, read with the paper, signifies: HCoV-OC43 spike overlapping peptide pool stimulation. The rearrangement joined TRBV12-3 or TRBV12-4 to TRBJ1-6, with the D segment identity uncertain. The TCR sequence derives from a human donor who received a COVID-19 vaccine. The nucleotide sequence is TGTGCCAGCAGTATGATCGTTAATTCACCCCTCCACTTT. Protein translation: CASSMIVNSPLHF.